These 24 T cell receptor beta chains came from one sample sequenced in a study of T cell repertoires in cytomegalovirus infection. TCRdb re-called the reads through MiXCR, storing one row per CDR3 protein. The data hold 400,000 to 550,000 distinct CDR3 sequences, with about 11% observed a single time. The sample comprised PBMCs. The receptors were sampled from a human donor in good health (CMV status not recorded). Some clones in this sample may be carry-over from other donors' samples.

This clonotype has more than one count but fewer than ten. The chain employs TRBV12-5 and TRBJ1-1; D might be TRBD1 (6 bases). This CDR3 has 18 amino acids. V was trimmed by 6 bases and J by 6 bases, leaving 29 bases between them. CDR1 is LGHNT and CDR2 is FRNRAP in the germline V gene. CDR3 nucleotides: TGTGCTAGTGGCAAGACAGGTTCTTGGGGGACTCGTGGGGCTGAAGCTTTCTTT. Translating it yields CASGKTGSWGTRGAEAFF.

This rearrangement joins TRBV30 to TRBJ2-3; possible D gene TRBD2, 6 bases. Germline assignment: CDR1 GTSNPN and CDR2 SVGIG (reference sequence). The CDR3 is 13 amino acids. The CDR3 reads CAWHGGNTDTQYF. Written as DNA, the CDR3 is TGTGCTTGGCATGGCGGGAACACAGATACGCAGTATTTT.

In DNA, the CDR3 is TGCAGTGCTAGGGCTCCTAGCGGGGGCTTCTACACCTACAATGAGCAGTTCTTC. Protein sequence: CSARAPSGGFYTYNEQFF. The V call is TRBV20-1, the J call TRBJ2-1; 10 bases are shared with TRBD2. This CDR3 is built from 18 residues. Germline-derived CDR1 and CDR2 are DFQATT and SNEGSKA (reference sequence). The V segment lost 3 bases and the J segment 2 bases; nucleotides outside the gene matches: 13.

The chain uses TRBV7-3 and TRBJ2-3, with 7 bases that match TRBD1. CDR3 length: 13 residues. V lost 5 bases and J lost 5; bases outside the gene matches: 4. Per the germline V gene, CDR1 is SGHTA and CDR2 is FQGTGA. CDR3: CASSQQGRDTQYF. The DNA of the CDR3 is TGTGCCAGCAGCCAACAGGGGAGAGATACGCAGTATTTT.

This clonotype came up many times. V gene TRBV7-2 combines with J gene TRBJ1-5; TRBD1 agrees at 9 bases. The CDR3 consists of 16 residues. V shed 5 bases and J 9 bases; nucleotides not matched to a gene: 14. CDR1 and CDR2 (germline): SGHTA, FQGNSA. For the CDR3, the DNA is TGTGCCAGCAGCAACCGGGACAGGGACCTTGGTGGGCCCCAGCATTTT. This codes for CASSNRDRDLGGPQHF.

The chain links TRBV5-4 to TRBJ1-1; 10 nucleotides match TRBD1. Germline V gene lookup returns CDR1 SGHNT and CDR2 YYREEE (reference sequence). With V trimmed by 0 bases and J by 4 bases, 15 bases remained unmatched. This CDR3 has 19 amino acids. The CDR3 DNA sequence: TGTGCCAGCAGCTTGGGGGGTAGGACAGGGGGACCCATGGGCACTGAAGCTTTCTTT. It translates to CASSLGGRTGGPMGTEAFF.

The chain recombines TRBV5-1 with TRBJ1-1; a possible D gene is TRBD1 (6 bases). The V end lost 4 bases, the J end lost 1 base, and 11 bases lay between the germline ends. The CDR3 contains 14 residues. CDR1 and CDR2 (germline): SGHRS, YFSETQ. The CDR3 nucleotides are TGCGCCAGCAGCCCCGGGACAAAGAACACTGAAGCTTTCTTT. Encoded protein: CASSPGTKNTEAFF.

The chain carries TRBV9 and TRBJ1-2, with D perhaps matching TRBD1 (6 bases). The germline V gene has CDR1 SGDLS and CDR2 YYNGEE. This CDR3 comprises 14 residues. V was clipped by 0 bases and J by 8 bases, with 14 bases between them. This CDR3 reads CASSVGRTADGYTF. The CDR3 DNA sequence: TGTGCCAGCAGCGTAGGAAGGACAGCGGACGGCTACACCTTC.

This clonotype was detected ten times or more. The V and J genes are TRBV20-1 and TRBJ1-2, with D unclear. CDR1 and CDR2 (germline): DFQATT, SNEGSKA (reference sequence). The CDR3 extends over 13 amino acids. V was clipped by 6 bases and J by 0 bases, with 11 bases between them. This chain's CDR3 is CSAIVGANYGYTF. CDR3 in DNA: TGCAGTGCCATCGTGGGTGCTAACTATGGCTACACCTTC.

This clonotype has at least ten counts. This rearrangement joins TRBV19 to TRBJ1-5, with D maybe TRBD1 (5 bases). The CDR3 has 14 residues. Germline lookup yields CDR1 LNHDA and CDR2 SQIVND (reference sequence). The V gene lost 6 bases and the J gene lost 3 bases, with 12 bases spanning the gap. The CDR3 region has the DNA TGTGCCAGTAGACCGGGACCGTTCAATCAGCCCCAGCATTTT. As protein: CASRPGPFNQPQHF.

The chain carries TRBV7-9 and TRBJ2-1; no clear D gene. The CDR3 covers 13 residues. Germline assignment: CDR1 SEHNR and CDR2 FQNEAQ (reference sequence). Trimming shortened V by 3 bases and J by 7 bases, and 10 bases separated the two germline ends. CDR3 DNA sequence: TGTGCCAGCAGCTTTCAAATGGGAAATGAGCAGTTCTTC. Amino acids: CASSFQMGNEQFF.

This clonotype was seen ten or more times. The chain couples TRBV20-1 to TRBJ2-5; 13 bases agree with TRBD2. Germline V gene sequence: CDR1 DFQATT, CDR2 SNEGSKA (reference sequence). This CDR3 region has 16 residues. The J segment lost 5 bases and the V segment lost 5 bases, leaving 11 bases of the junction unmatched. CDR3 nucleotides: TGCAGTGCTGGAGGCGGACTAGCGGGAGTAGGGGAGACCCAGTACTTC. As protein: CSAGGGLAGVGETQYF.

The chain is built from TRBV20-1 and TRBJ2-1; TRBD1 is a possible D gene (5 bases). This CDR3 comprises 16 residues. CDR1 is DFQATT, CDR2 SNEGSKA, per germline (reference sequence). The germline V and J ends were trimmed by 5 bases and 1 base, with 18 bases remaining between them. The CDR3 loop reads CSALPWAGQSYNEQFF. The CDR3 DNA sequence: TGCAGTGCTCTCCCTTGGGCAGGACAATCCTACAATGAGCAGTTCTTC.

In nucleotides, the CDR3 is TGTGCCAGCAGGGACCAGCGACAAAGAGTGGGACTAGCGGGGGCCGGCTCCTACAATGAGCAGTTCTTC. Amino acid sequence: CASRDQRQRVGLAGAGSYNEQFF. The rearrangement joins TRBV5-6 to TRBJ2-1; 14 nucleotides line up with TRBD2. Per the germline V gene, CDR1 is SGHDT and CDR2 is YYEEEE. J gave up 0 bases and V 5 bases, and 22 bases lay outside the gene matches. The CDR3 totals 23 residues.

The chain joins TRBV5-4 to TRBJ2-2; 8 bases map to TRBD1. In germline, CDR1 is SGHNT, CDR2 YYREEE (reference sequence). Trimming removed 6 bases from V and 2 bases from J; junction bases left unmatched: 6. The CDR3 extends over 15 amino acids. The CDR3 reads CASKPGQANTGELFF. CDR3 nucleotides: TGTGCCAGCAAACCGGGACAGGCAAACACCGGGGAGCTGTTTTTT.

This clonotype was recorded many times. The chain uses TRBV11-2 and TRBJ2-1; D perhaps matches TRBD1 (5 bases). With 0 bases removed from V and 5 bases from J, the gap between germline ends came to 11 bases. Germline-derived CDR1 and CDR2 are SGHAT and FQNNGV. This CDR3 has 15 residues. The CDR3 coding sequence is TGTGCCAGCAGCTTAGAGGGGCTTGGGGACAATGAGCAGTTCTTC. Protein sequence: CASSLEGLGDNEQFF.

The table lists this clonotype with many counts. V gene TRBV27 combines with J gene TRBJ1-1; 8 nucleotides agree with TRBD1. Germline V gene lookup returns CDR1 MNHEY and CDR2 SMNVEV (reference sequence). V shed 5 bases and J 5 bases; nucleotides not matched to a gene: 7. CDR3 length: 14 residues. This chain's CDR3 is CASSIRGRETEAFF. In nucleotides, the CDR3 is TGTGCCAGCAGTATCAGGGGGCGTGAGACTGAAGCTTTCTTT.

This clonotype was seen many times. The chain links TRBV11-2 to TRBJ2-7, with D possibly matching TRBD2 (5 bases). The V and J ends lost 4 bases and 3 bases respectively, with 13 bases between them. CDR3 length: 14 amino acids. CDR1 is SGHAT and CDR2 is FQNNGV in the germline V gene. CDR3 region: CASSSTSSIYEQYF. Here the CDR3 DNA reads TGTGCCAGCAGCTCCACTTCTAGCATCTACGAGCAGTACTTC. The variable domain in full, with the rest retrieved from reference TRBV11-2 and TRBJ2-7, is EAGVAQSPRYKIIEKRQSVAFWCNPISGHATLYWYQQILGQGPKLLIQFQNNGVVDDSQLPKDRFSAERLKGVDSTLKIQPAKLEDSAVYLCASSSTSSIYEQYFGPGTRLTVT.

This clonotype has at least ten counts. The V call is TRBV10-3, the J call TRBJ2-7; D call uncertain. V was pared by 0 bases and J by 3 bases, with 6 bases between. This CDR3 comprises 13 residues. Germline CDR1 reads ENHRY; CDR2 reads SYGVKD. Here the CDR3 reads CAISESLNYEQYF. The CDR3 bases are TGTGCCATCAGTGAGTCACTGAACTACGAGCAGTACTTC.

This clonotype was seen many times. The J gene is TRBJ2-7, the V gene TRBV6-2 or TRBV6-3, with a possible D match to TRBD2 (5 bases). Germline V gives CDR1 MNHEY, CDR2 SVGEGT. Trimming took 8 bases from V and 1 from J, leaving 6 bases between them. The CDR3 contains 11 residues. This CDR3 reads CASEGSYEQYF. CDR3 in DNA: TGTGCCAGCGAGGGTTCCTACGAGCAGTACTTC.

This clonotype was counted many times. V is TRBV5-5 and J is TRBJ2-2, with D perhaps TRBD1 or TRBD2 (5 bases each). The V gene lost 0 bases and the J gene lost 4 bases, with 10 bases spanning the gap. CDR3 length: 15 amino acids. Looked up from germline, CDR1 is SGHKS and CDR2 is YYEKEE (reference sequence). The CDR3 sequence: CASSLGEGSTGELFF. CDR3 sequence (DNA): TGTGCCAGCAGCTTGGGTGAGGGGAGCACCGGGGAGCTGTTTTTT.

At least ten counts were recorded for this clonotype. This rearrangement joins TRBV7-9 to TRBJ1-5; D remains ambiguous. Germline assignment: CDR1 SEHNR and CDR2 FQNEAQ (reference sequence). This CDR3 comprises 15 residues. The V end was cut by 2 bases, the J end by 1 base, with 9 bases between. CDR3 nucleotide sequence: TGTGCCAGCAGCTTAATGGACGCAAGCAATCAGCCCCAGCATTTT. It specifies CASSLMDASNQPQHF.

This clonotype was observed at least ten times. The rearrangement links TRBV11-2 to TRBJ2-7; no firm D call. Trimming cost V 5 bases and J 3 bases, with 8 bases left between them. There are 12 residues in the CDR3. Germline values: CDR1 SGHAT, CDR2 FQNNGV. CDR3 sequence: CASSHGFYEQYF. For the CDR3, the DNA is TGTGCCAGCAGCCACGGGTTCTACGAGCAGTACTTC.

This clonotype has at least ten counts. The chain carries TRBV4-2 and TRBJ1-1; D unresolved. V lost 5 bases and J 0 bases, leaving 13 bases between the germline ends. The V gene's germline CDR1 is LGHNA and CDR2 YNFKEQ. The CDR3 sequence is 15 residues long. The chain's CDR3 is CASSTSEVMNTEAFF. The CDR3 bases are TGTGCCAGCAGCACCAGTGAGGTAATGAACACTGAAGCTTTCTTT.